Here is one T cell receptor (beta chain) with its context. Here immunoSEQ multiplex PCR was the method, and the copy in TCRdb shows in-frame clones only, minus some. The sample records some 350,000 clones, around 91% being singletons. The record originates from a study of blood T cell repertoires in COVID-19. Germline CDR1 and CDR2: MDHEN and SYDVKM. The V end was cut by 6 bases, the J end by 7 bases, with 12 bases between. The CDR3 has 12 amino acids. The chain joins TRBV28 to TRBJ1-2; D is uncertain. Specimen: PBMCs or T cells enriched from blood (not recorded which). This receptor was identified in a man between 18 and 29 years old who had recovered from COVID-19. The CDR3 DNA sequence: TGTGCCAGCAGCGAAACTCTCTCTGGCTACACCTTC. This translates into CASSETLSGYTF.